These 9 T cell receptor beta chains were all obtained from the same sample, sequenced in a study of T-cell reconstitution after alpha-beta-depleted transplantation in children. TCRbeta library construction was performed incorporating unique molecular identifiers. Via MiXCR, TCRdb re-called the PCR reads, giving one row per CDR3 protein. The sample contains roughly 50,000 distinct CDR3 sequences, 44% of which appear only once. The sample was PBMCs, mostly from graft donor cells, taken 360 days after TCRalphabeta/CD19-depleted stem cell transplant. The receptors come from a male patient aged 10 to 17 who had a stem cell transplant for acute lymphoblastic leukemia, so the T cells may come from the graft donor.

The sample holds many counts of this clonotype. The CDR3 sequence is CASSPGNGGQLNQPQHF. CDR3 sequence (DNA): TGTGCCAGCAGCCCAGGGAACGGAGGACAACTCAATCAGCCCCAGCATTTT. This chain links TRBV7-8 with TRBJ1-5; possibly TRBD1 for D (5 bases). V lost 5 bases and J 3 bases, leaving 20 bases between the germline ends. Germline V gene sequence: CDR1 SGHVS, CDR2 FQNEAQ. This CDR3 region has 17 residues.

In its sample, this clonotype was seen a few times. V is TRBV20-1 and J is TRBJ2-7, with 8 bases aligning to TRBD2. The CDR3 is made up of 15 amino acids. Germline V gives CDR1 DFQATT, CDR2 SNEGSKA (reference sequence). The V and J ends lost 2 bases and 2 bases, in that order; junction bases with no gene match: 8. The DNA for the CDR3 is TGCAGTGCTAGACCGTCGCTTAGCGGGGCCTACGAGCAGTACTTC. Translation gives CSARPSLSGAYEQYF.

CDR3 residues: CASSQAREKFF. Written as DNA, the CDR3 is TGCGCCAGCAGCCAAGCCAGGGAGAAGTTCTTC. The chain is built from TRBV5-1 and TRBJ2-1; the D call may be TRBD1 or TRBD2 (5 bases each). This CDR3 has 11 residues. Trimming left V 4 bases short and J 14 bases short, with 13 bases between. Germline lookup yields CDR1 SGHRS and CDR2 YFSETQ.

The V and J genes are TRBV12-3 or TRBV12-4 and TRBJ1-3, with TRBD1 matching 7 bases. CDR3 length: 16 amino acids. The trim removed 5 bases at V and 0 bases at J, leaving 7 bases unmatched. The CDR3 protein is CASSRGTARSGNTIYF. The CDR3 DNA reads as TGTGCCAGCAGTAGGGGGACAGCCCGCTCTGGAAACACCATATATTTT.

Written as DNA, the CDR3 is TGCAGCTTCCGACAGGGACCCTACGAGCAGTACTTC. Encoded protein: CSFRQGPYEQYF. This sequence joins TRBV29-1 and TRBJ2-7; 7 nucleotides align to TRBD1. The CDR3 runs 12 residues. J gave up 2 bases and V 8 bases, and 6 bases lay outside the gene matches. The germline V gene encodes CDR1 SQVTM and CDR2 ANQGSEA.

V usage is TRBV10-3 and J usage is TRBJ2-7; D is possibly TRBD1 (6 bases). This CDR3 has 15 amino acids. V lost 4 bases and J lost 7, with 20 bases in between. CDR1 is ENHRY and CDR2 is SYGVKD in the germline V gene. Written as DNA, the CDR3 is TGTGCCATCAGTGGGGCGCAGTCCAGGGGCGGGGAGCAGTACTTC. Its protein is CAISGAQSRGGEQYF.

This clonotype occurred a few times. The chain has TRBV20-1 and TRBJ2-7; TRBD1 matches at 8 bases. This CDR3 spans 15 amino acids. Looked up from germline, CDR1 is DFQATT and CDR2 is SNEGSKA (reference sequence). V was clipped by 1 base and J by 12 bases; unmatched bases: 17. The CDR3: CSARVGQAGTKALYF. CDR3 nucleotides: TGCAGTGCTAGAGTGGGACAGGCGGGGACAAAGGCGCTGTACTTC.

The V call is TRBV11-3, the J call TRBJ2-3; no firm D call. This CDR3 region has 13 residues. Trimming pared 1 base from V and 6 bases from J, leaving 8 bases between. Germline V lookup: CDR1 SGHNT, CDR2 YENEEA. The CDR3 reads CASSLGLADTQYF. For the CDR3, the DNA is TGTGCCAGCAGCTTAGGGCTTGCTGATACGCAGTATTTT.

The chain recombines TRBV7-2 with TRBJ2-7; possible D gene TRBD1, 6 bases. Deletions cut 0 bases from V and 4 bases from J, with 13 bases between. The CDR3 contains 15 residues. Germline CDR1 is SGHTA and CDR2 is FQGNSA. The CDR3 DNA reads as TGTGCCAGCAGCTTAGCTCGGGACACCTTATACGAGCAGTACTTC. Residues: CASSLARDTLYEQYF.